This TCR beta chain was obtained from a study of T cells after yellow fever vaccination. Study context: When fractions had low cell numbers, they were prepared with SMART-Seq v4 Ultra Low Input.

The V gene's germline CDR1 is LGHNA and CDR2 YNFKEQ. There are 12 residues in the CDR3. Trimming at V came to 3 bases and at J to 10 bases, leaving 2 bases not matched to a gene. 5'RACE template switching produced TCR cDNA carrying a universal primer site and UMIs. From the 5' RACE reads, TCRdb called clonotypes with MiXCR, one entry per CDR3 protein. The sample includes approximately 85,000 distinct CDR3 sequences, about an eighth seen only once; the top ten take 20% to 25%. General study findings and limits: Weaker in magnitude, the secondary response showed a faster peak on day 5 versus 15. The CD4 and CD8 compartments had a small share of their clonotypes in common.

This clonotype was picked up a small number of times. The clonotype comes from a man aged 18 to 30 who received the YFV17D yellow fever vaccine. The chain employs TRBV4-2 and TRBJ2-1, with 8 bases identical to TRBD2. Sample: CD8+ T cells not binding an NS4B(214-222) dextramer, sorted from PBMCs, taken approximately 22 days after the first yellow fever vaccination. This CDR3 reads CASSQLAGEQFF. The CDR3 DNA is TGTGCCAGCAGCCAGTTAGCGGGGGAGCAGTTCTTC.